Listed below are T cell receptor beta chains from one sample, sequenced in a study of cytomegalovirus exposure and HLA in healthy donors. Libraries were prepared by immunoSEQ multiplex PCR; TCRdb keeps only in-frame clonotypes and omits some of them. The sample has 150,000 to 200,000 clones, around 84% seen once. The sequenced sample was PBMCs. Receptors were obtained from a man aged 18 to 35 in good health and CMV-seropositive. CDR3s include the opening cysteine and the closing phenylalanine or tryptophan. The D gene is left open where the match is weak. Expanded clones get a size class; other rows say once, few or many, or leave the size out.

J gene | clone size | V gene | D gene | CDR3 protein | CDR3 DNA
TRBJ2-5 | . | TRBV5-4 | . | CASSSNQETQYF | TGTGCCAGCAGCTCAAACCAAGAGACCCAGTACTTC
TRBJ1-2 | few | TRBV10-2 | . | CATSPAGGTNYGYTF | TGCGCCACCAGCCCGGCCGGGGGGACTAACTATGGCTACACCTTC
TRBJ1-2 | once | TRBV10-3 | TRBD1 | CAISEQQGAVGYTF | TGTGCCATCAGCGAACAACAGGGGGCGGTTGGCTACACCTTC
TRBJ2-3 | . | TRBV7-8 | TRBD2 | CASSLEGTSGGASDTQYF | TGTGCCAGCAGCTTAGAGGGGACTAGCGGGGGAGCCTCAGATACGCAGTATTTT
TRBJ1-4 | . | TRBV4-1 | TRBD1 | CASSHEPQGVEEKLFF | TGCGCCAGCAGCCATGAACCACAGGGGGTGGAGGAAAAACTGTTTTTT
TRBJ2-1 | . | TRBV6-4 | TRBD2 | CASSEELAGYLNEQFF | TGTGCCAGCAGCGAAGAACTAGCGGGTTACCTCAATGAGCAGTTCTTC
TRBJ1-5 | . | TRBV28 | . | CASSFVVGDSGHQPQHF | TGTGCCAGCAGTTTTGTGGTAGGGGACTCGGGGCATCAGCCCCAGCATTTT
TRBJ2-1 | . | TRBV10-3 | . | CAISVLGQSDEQFF | TGTGCCATCAGTGTCCTCGGACAGTCGGATGAGCAGTTCTTC
TRBJ1-2 | . | TRBV15 | . | CATSRDGRQGSGYTF | TGTGCCACCAGCAGAGATGGGAGGCAGGGAAGCGGCTACACCTTC
TRBJ1-2 | . | TRBV6-4 | . | CASSDSPGYGYTF | TGTGCCAGCAGTGACTCCCCAGGGTATGGCTACACCTTC
TRBJ2-3 | . | TRBV9 | TRBD2 | CASSVLGTTATDTQYF | TGTGCCAGCAGCGTCTTAGGGACTACAGCCACAGATACGCAGTATTTT
TRBJ2-2 | few | TRBV5-1 | . | CASSLRGGELFF | TGCGCCAGCAGCTTAAGGGGCGGGGAGCTGTTTTTT
TRBJ2-2 | . | TRBV7-9 | TRBD2 | CASSLAGGETGELFF | TGTGCCAGCAGCTTGGCGGGGGGTGAGACCGGGGAGCTGTTTTTT
TRBJ2-7 | . | TRBV19 | TRBD1 | CASSIDRQGAYEQYF | TGTGCCAGTAGTATAGATCGCCAGGGGGCTTACGAGCAGTACTTC
TRBJ2-7 | . | TRBV30 | . | CAWSAESLGAYEQYF | TGTGCCTGGAGTGCGGAGAGTCTGGGTGCCTACGAGCAGTACTTC
TRBJ1-5 | . | TRBV28 | TRBD1 | CASSPRQGTNDQPQHF | TGTGCCAGCAGCCCGAGACAGGGAACGAACGATCAGCCCCAGCATTTT
TRBJ2-7 | . | TRBV4-1 | . | CASSPRTESYEQYF | TGCGCCAGCAGCCCAAGGACAGAGTCCTACGAGCAGTACTTC
TRBJ2-3 | . | TRBV20-1 | . | CSASFADTQYF | TGCAGTGCTAGCTTCGCAGATACGCAGTATTTT
TRBJ2-6 | . | TRBV6-5 | . | CASRSAGANVLTF | TGTGCCAGCAGGTCAGCTGGGGCCAACGTCCTGACTTTC
TRBJ2-7 | . | TRBV13 | TRBD2 | CASSFESGGNYEQYF | TGTGCCAGCAGCTTTGAGTCGGGGGGAAACTACGAGCAGTACTTC
TRBJ1-2 | . | TRBV6-6 | TRBD1 | CASRHGDRAYGYTF | TGTGCCAGCAGACACGGTGACAGGGCCTATGGCTACACCTTC
TRBJ2-3 | . | TRBV9 | TRBD2 | CASSVVSGAGDTQYF | TGTGCCAGCAGCGTAGTTAGCGGGGCCGGGGATACGCAGTATTTT
TRBJ2-7 | . | TRBV11-3 | . | CASSLVRASTHEQYF | TGTGCCAGCAGCTTAGTGCGGGCCTCTACACACGAGCAGTACTTC
TRBJ1-3 | few | TRBV4-1 | TRBD1 | CASSLTGAGNTIYF | TGCGCCAGCAGCCTGACAGGGGCCGGAAACACCATATATTTT
TRBJ2-1 | . | TRBV19 | TRBD2 | CASERGGTYNEQFF | TGTGCCAGTGAGCGGGGGGGTACCTACAATGAGCAGTTCTTC
TRBJ2-2 | . | TRBV10-3 | TRBD1 | CAISGPGTGETGELFF | TGTGCCATCAGTGGCCCCGGGACAGGGGAAACCGGGGAGCTGTTTTTT
TRBJ2-2 | . | TRBV6-6 | TRBD1 | CASSYWGDRTGELFF | TGTGCCAGCAGTTACTGGGGGGACAGGACCGGGGAGCTGTTTTTT
TRBJ2-1 | . | TRBV5-4 | TRBD2 | CASRNGLAGAEDEQFF | TGTGCCAGCAGGAACGGACTAGCGGGAGCTGAAGATGAGCAGTTCTTC
TRBJ2-7 | . | TRBV5-6 | . | CASRPRRGRNEQYF | TGTGCCAGCAGACCCAGAAGGGGCCGGAACGAGCAGTACTTC
TRBJ2-7 | . | TRBV6-5 | TRBD1 | CASSFRDRAYEQYF | TGTGCCAGCAGTTTCCGGGACAGAGCCTACGAGCAGTACTTC
TRBJ1-1 | . | TRBV28 | . | CASSSRYTEAFF | TGTGCCAGCAGTTCGAGGTACACTGAAGCTTTCTTT
TRBJ2-7 | . | TRBV11-1 | . | CASSHPGTLSYEQYF | TGTGCCAGCAGCCATCCCGGGACATTATCCTACGAGCAGTACTTC
TRBJ1-2 | . | TRBV2 | TRBD1 | CASSTGVRGYTF | TGTGCCAGCAGCACAGGGGTTAGGGGCTACACCTTC
TRBJ2-7 | . | TRBV4-1 | . | CASSQSKGPTYEQYF | TGCGCCAGCAGCCAGAGTAAGGGGCCTACCTACGAGCAGTACTTC
TRBJ2-5 | . | TRBV2 | . | CASIGGEETQYF | TGTGCCAGCATAGGCGGAGAAGAGACCCAGTACTTC
TRBJ2-2 | . | TRBV5-6 | . | CASSLAGVALTGELFF | TGTGCCAGCAGCCTGGCCGGGGTTGCCTTAACCGGGGAGCTGTTTTTT
TRBJ2-3 | . | TRBV28 | . | CAISSDSDSSTDTQYF | TGTGCCATATCGTCTGACTCCGACTCTAGCACAGATACGCAGTATTTT
TRBJ1-2 | . | TRBV9 | TRBD1 | CASSVETGNYGYTF | TGTGCCAGCAGCGTAGAGACAGGGAACTATGGCTACACCTTC
TRBJ2-2 | . | TRBV9 | . | CASSPRQGGIGELFF | TGTGCCAGCAGCCCACGACAGGGCGGGATCGGGGAGCTGTTTTTT